Following are 19 T cell receptor beta chains from one sample sequenced in a study of shared clonotypes between healthy human individuals. This table comes from immunoSEQ multiplex PCR, and its TCRdb copy is limited to in-frame clones, with some not included. Of 2.3 million or so clones in the sample, approximately 95% were seen once. Source material: naive CD4+ T cells from PBMCs. Subset in this sample: CD45RA+ positively selected. These receptors all stem from a man aged 18 to 29 in good health. Some clones in this sample may be carry-over from other donors' samples.

The chain carries TRBV6-5 and TRBJ2-1, with D possibly being TRBD2 (6 bases). The CDR3 runs 14 residues. Looked up from germline, CDR1 is MNHEY and CDR2 is SVGAGI. Trimming took off 10 bases at V and 0 bases at J, with 13 bases between the two ends. CDR3 bases: TGTGCCAACATCGAGCGGGTCTCCTACAATGAGCAGTTCTTC. It encodes CANIERVSYNEQFF.

This chain joins TRBV28 and TRBJ2-3; D ambiguous. Germline V CDR1 and CDR2: MDHEN, SYDVKM. V was shortened by 6 bases and J by 5 bases, with 9 bases between the two germline ends. The CDR3 is 12 amino acids. Written as DNA, the CDR3 is TGTGCCAGCAGGAGGCGACTAGATACGCAGTATTTT. It encodes CASRRRLDTQYF.

This chain connects TRBV19 to TRBJ2-1; 8 bases agree with TRBD2. This CDR3 comprises 13 residues. Germline trimming cut 7 bases from V and 10 bases from J; bases unmatched to any gene: 9. Germline assignment: CDR1 LNHDA and CDR2 SQIVND (reference sequence). CDR3 nucleotide sequence: TGTGCCAGTATAAGGGCGGGAGGAAAAGAGCAGTTCTTC. It yields the protein CASIRAGGKEQFF.

The chain uses TRBV30 and TRBJ1-6; D is possibly TRBD1 (6 bases). The germline V gene has CDR1 GTSNPN and CDR2 SVGIG (reference sequence). Trimming left V 3 bases short and J 2 bases short, with 14 bases between. This CDR3 comprises 16 residues. The CDR3 here is CAWSPARTAYNSPLHF. The CDR3 DNA sequence: TGTGCCTGGAGCCCAGCAAGGACAGCCTATAATTCACCCCTCCACTTT.

The chain combines TRBV4-1 with TRBJ1-5, with D unresolved. The CDR3 totals 15 residues. Germline V CDR1 and CDR2: MGHRA, YSYEKL. V lost 4 bases to trimming and J lost 0 bases, with 10 bases between them. For the CDR3, the DNA is TGCGCCAGCAGCCGAGGACCCCTTAGCAATCAGCCCCAGCATTTT. The encoded protein is CASSRGPLSNQPQHF.

The chain couples TRBV28 to TRBJ1-1, with TRBD1 as a possible D gene (6 bases). In germline, CDR1 is MDHEN, CDR2 SYDVKM. Trimming took 7 bases from V and 4 from J, leaving 19 bases between them. This CDR3 has 15 amino acids. The CDR3 is CASTSSGGRGTEAFF. In DNA form, the CDR3 reads TGTGCCAGCACTTCTTCCGGGGGCCGGGGCACTGAAGCTTTCTTT.

The chain employs TRBV28 and TRBJ1-2, with 11 bases that match TRBD1. V was pared by 7 bases and J by 5 bases, with 3 bases of the junction left unmatched. The CDR3 consists of 13 residues. Looked up from germline, CDR1 is MDHEN and CDR2 is SYDVKM. CDR3 nucleotide sequence: TGTGCCAGCATCCGGGACAGGGGGTATGGCTACACCTTC. This translates into CASIRDRGYGYTF.

The V and J genes are TRBV6-5 and TRBJ1-1, with TRBD1 matching over 7 bases. This CDR3 has 13 amino acids. V was pared by 5 bases and J by 2 bases, with 2 bases of the junction left unmatched. Germline loops: CDR1 MNHEY, CDR2 SVGAGI. The CDR3, as DNA: TGTGCCAGCAGTGGACAGGTTAACACTGAAGCTTTCTTT. Its translation: CASSGQVNTEAFF.

The chain uses TRBV5-1 and TRBJ2-5, with 8 nucleotides matching TRBD2. V lost 0 bases, J lost 1 base, and 8 bases stayed unmatched. The CDR3 totals 17 residues. Germline CDR1 SGHRS, CDR2 YFSETQ. Here the CDR3 DNA reads TGCGCCAGCAGCTTGGCCTTACTAGCGGAGTCCCAAGAGACCCAGTACTTC. Protein product: CASSLALLAESQETQYF.

This chain links TRBV18 with TRBJ2-7, with 12 bases matching TRBD2. Germline V gene data show CDR1 as KGHSH and CDR2 as LQKENI. CDR3 length: 18 residues. Germline trimming cut 3 bases from V and 6 bases from J; bases unmatched to any gene: 15. CDR3 protein: CASSPIPGLAGTVSEQYF. The CDR3 bases are TGTGCCAGCTCACCGATCCCGGGACTAGCGGGTACCGTCAGCGAGCAGTACTTC. The entire variable domain, with the rest obtained from reference TRBV18 and TRBJ2-7, is as follows: NAGVMQNPRHLVRRRGQEARLRCSPMKGHSHVYWYRQLPEEGLKFMVYLQKENIIDESGMPKERFSAEFPKEGPSILRIQQVVRGDSAAYFCASSPIPGLAGTVSEQYFGPGTRLTVT.

This clone has a single count. This chain uses TRBV7-2 with TRBJ1-2; D may be TRBD1 (5 bases). V gave up 3 bases and J gave up 5 bases, with 10 bases separating them. The CDR3 length is 13 residues. Germline values: CDR1 SGHTA, CDR2 FQGNSA. The CDR3 loop is CASSFGRAYGYTF. CDR3 DNA: TGTGCCAGCAGCTTTGGCAGGGCATATGGCTACACCTTC.

The chain couples TRBV19 to TRBJ1-3, with D uncertain. Germline V gives CDR1 LNHDA, CDR2 SQIVND (reference sequence). Between the trimmed V and J ends, which lost 2 bases and 0 bases, there was a span of 11 bases. The CDR3 has 16 amino acids. Here the CDR3 reads CASSIRPRTSGNTIYF. For the CDR3, the DNA is TGTGCCAGTAGTATAAGACCGAGGACCTCTGGAAACACCATATATTTT. The whole variable domain, filled in from reference TRBV19 and TRBJ1-3, reads DGGITQSPKYLFRKEGQNVTLSCEQNLNHDAMYWYRQDPGQGLRLIYYSQIVNDFQKGDIAEGYSVSREKKESFPLTVTSAQKNPTAFYLCASSIRPRTSGNTIYFGEGSWLTVV.

V is TRBV5-1 and J is TRBJ2-2, with 11 bases that match TRBD1. CDR1 is SGHRS, CDR2 YFSETQ, per germline. J was trimmed by 1 base and V by 4 bases; bases with no gene match: 3. The CDR3 consists of 16 residues. Here the CDR3 reads CASSPGQGVNTGELFF. As DNA, the CDR3 is TGCGCCAGCAGCCCGGGACAGGGGGTGAACACCGGGGAGCTGTTTTTT.

The chain combines TRBV11-2 with TRBJ1-2, with D possibly being TRBD1 (6 bases). This CDR3 contains 13 residues. Trimming removed 5 bases from V and 2 bases from J, with 9 bases in between. The germline CDR1 and CDR2 sequences are SGHAT and FQNNGV. The CDR3 spells CASSHDRNYGYTF. The DNA for the CDR3 is TGTGCCAGCAGCCACGACAGGAACTATGGCTACACCTTC. The entire variable domain, with the rest obtained from reference TRBV11-2 and TRBJ1-2, is as follows: EAGVAQSPRYKIIEKRQSVAFWCNPISGHATLYWYQQILGQGPKLLIQFQNNGVVDDSQLPKDRFSAERLKGVDSTLKIQPAKLEDSAVYLCASSHDRNYGYTFGSGTRLTVV.

This rearrangement joins TRBV28 to TRBJ1-4; tentatively, D is TRBD1 (6 bases). Germline V CDR1 and CDR2: MDHEN, SYDVKM. V lost 5 bases and J 2 bases, leaving 21 bases between the germline ends. The CDR3 runs 18 residues. CDR3 bases: TGTGCCAGCAGTATAACAGGGCCCCGCACAACGACTAATGAAAAACTGTTTTTT. This gives the protein CASSITGPRTTTNEKLFF.

The rearrangement uses TRBV14 and TRBJ2-3, with a tentative D call TRBD2 (6 bases). The germline CDR1 and CDR2 sequences are SGHDN and FVKESK. The CDR3 extends over 17 amino acids. V was shortened by 3 bases and J by 2 bases, with 18 bases between the two germline ends. This CDR3 reads CASSHRRVLSYTDTQYF. The CDR3 nucleotides read TGTGCCAGCAGCCACAGGAGGGTCCTCTCATACACAGATACGCAGTATTTT.

The chain recombines TRBV5-4 with TRBJ2-1, with TRBD2 matching 8 bases. Germline trimming cut 1 base from V and 0 bases from J; bases unmatched to any gene: 15. The CDR3 consists of 20 residues. Per germline, CDR1 SGHNT and CDR2 YYREEE (reference sequence). CDR3 in amino acids: CASSLMGREEPPSSYNEQFF. Written as DNA, the CDR3 is TGTGCCAGCAGCTTGATGGGGCGGGAGGAACCCCCAAGCTCCTACAATGAGCAGTTCTTC.

The CDR3 DNA reads as TGTGCCAGCGGAACAGGGCTTGAGCAGTTCTTC. This encodes CASGTGLEQFF. The gene calls are TRBV11-3 and TRBJ2-1; tentatively, D is TRBD1 (6 bases). Germline V gives CDR1 SGHNT, CDR2 YENEEA. The germline V and J ends were trimmed by 8 bases and 9 bases, with 11 bases remaining between them. CDR3 length: 11 amino acids.

This chain uses TRBV10-2 with TRBJ1-1; D uncertain. The CDR3 totals 14 residues. Trimming stripped 0 bases from V and 4 bases from J, with 9 bases between. CDR1 and CDR2 (germline): WSHSY, SAAADI. The CDR3 spells CASSESGISTEAFF. Here the CDR3 DNA reads TGCGCCAGCAGTGAGTCGGGGATCTCCACTGAAGCTTTCTTT.